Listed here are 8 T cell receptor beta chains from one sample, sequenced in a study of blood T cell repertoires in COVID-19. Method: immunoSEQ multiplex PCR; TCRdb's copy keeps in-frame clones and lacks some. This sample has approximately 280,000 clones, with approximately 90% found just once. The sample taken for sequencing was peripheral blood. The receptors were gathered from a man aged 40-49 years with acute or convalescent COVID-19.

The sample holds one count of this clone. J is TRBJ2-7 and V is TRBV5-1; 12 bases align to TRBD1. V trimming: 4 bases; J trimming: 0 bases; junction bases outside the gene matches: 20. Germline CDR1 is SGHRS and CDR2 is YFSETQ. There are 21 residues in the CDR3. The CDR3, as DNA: TGCGCCAGCAGCCTGAGGGGACAGGGGGCTCTACTAACCTTCCTCTCCTACGAGCAGTACTTC. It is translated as CASSLRGQGALLTFLSYEQYF.

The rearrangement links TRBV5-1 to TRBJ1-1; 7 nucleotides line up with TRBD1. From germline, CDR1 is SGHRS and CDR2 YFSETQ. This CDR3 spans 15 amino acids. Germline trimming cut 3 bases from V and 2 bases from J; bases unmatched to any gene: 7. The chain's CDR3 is CASSSQGGPNTEAFF. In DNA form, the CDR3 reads TGCGCCAGCAGCTCCCAGGGGGGCCCCAACACTGAAGCTTTCTTT.

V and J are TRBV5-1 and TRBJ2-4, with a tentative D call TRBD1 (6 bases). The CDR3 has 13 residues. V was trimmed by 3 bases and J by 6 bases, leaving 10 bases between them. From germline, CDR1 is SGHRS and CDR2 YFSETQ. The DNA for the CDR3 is TGCGCCAGCAGCTCGGGACAATCAAACATTCAGTACTTC. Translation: CASSSGQSNIQYF.

CDR3 region: CAGSGGTDTQYF. For the CDR3, the DNA is TGTGCCGGGAGCGGGGGAACAGATACGCAGTATTTT. The chain joins TRBV2 to TRBJ2-3, with 8 positions matching TRBD2. J gave up 3 bases and V 11 bases, and 4 bases lay outside the gene matches. This CDR3 contains 12 residues. Germline lookup yields CDR1 SNHLY and CDR2 FYNNEI.

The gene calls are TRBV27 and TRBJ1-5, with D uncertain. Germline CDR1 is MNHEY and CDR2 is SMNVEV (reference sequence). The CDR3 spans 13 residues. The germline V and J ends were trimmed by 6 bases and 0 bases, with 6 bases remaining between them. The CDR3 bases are TGTGCCAGCAGCCCATTTAGCAATCAGCCCCAGCATTTT. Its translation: CASSPFSNQPQHF.

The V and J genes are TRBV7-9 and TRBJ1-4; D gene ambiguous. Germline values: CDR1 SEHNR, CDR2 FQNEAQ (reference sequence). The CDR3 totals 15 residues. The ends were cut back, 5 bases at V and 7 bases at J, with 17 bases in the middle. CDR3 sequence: CASSRGGQAREKLFF. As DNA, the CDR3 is TGTGCCAGCAGCCGTGGCGGGCAGGCTCGTGAAAAACTGTTTTTT.

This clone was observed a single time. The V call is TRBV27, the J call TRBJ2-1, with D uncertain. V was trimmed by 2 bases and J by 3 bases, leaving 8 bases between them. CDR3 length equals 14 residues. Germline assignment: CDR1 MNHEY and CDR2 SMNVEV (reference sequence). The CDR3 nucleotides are TGTGCCAGCAGTTTACCCCAGGACTACAATGAGCAGTTCTTC. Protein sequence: CASSLPQDYNEQFF.

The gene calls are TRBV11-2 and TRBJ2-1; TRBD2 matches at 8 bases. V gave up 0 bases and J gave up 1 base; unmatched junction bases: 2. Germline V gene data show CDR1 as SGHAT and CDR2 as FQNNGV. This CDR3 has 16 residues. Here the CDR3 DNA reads TGTGCCAGCAGCTTAGATCGGGGGGGGTCCTACAATGAGCAGTTCTTC. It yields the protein CASSLDRGGSYNEQFF.